The next 24 T cell receptor beta chains were all read from a single sample in a study of cytomegalovirus exposure and HLA in healthy donors (dated by TCRdb to about 2017). The library was produced with the immunoSEQ multiplex PCR assay. A mixture of 60 forward primers for TCR Vbeta segments and 13 reverse primers for TCR Jbeta segments was used in the multiplex PCR. The table was pulled from immuneACCESS by TCRdb, which kept in-frame rearrangements only. Such tables lose some clones; where checked, under half of the loss comes from unresolved V genes, and the rest has no known cause. The table kept for this sample lists roughly 140,000 clones. The ten most abundant clones make up about 0.96% of the sample. The sequenced material came from PBMCs. The receptor source for this set is a male donor in good health and CMV-seronegative.

The J gene is TRBJ1-4, the V gene TRBV7-2; TRBD1 matches at 8 bases. V lost 0 bases to trimming and J lost 7 bases; unmatched junction nucleotides: 4. The CDR3 covers 15 residues. CDR1 and CDR2 from the germline V gene are SGHTA and FQGNSA. CDR3 sequence: CASSLAQGVGEKLFF. Here the CDR3 DNA reads TGTGCCAGCAGCTTAGCACAGGGGGTGGGTGAAAAACTGTTTTTT.

This rearrangement joins TRBV6-1 to TRBJ2-7; D is possibly TRBD2 (5 bases). Germline V lookup: CDR1 MNHNS, CDR2 SASEGT. The CDR3 is 15 amino acids. With 3 bases removed from V and 0 bases from J, the gap between germline ends came to 12 bases. In DNA, the CDR3 is TGTGCCAGCAGTGAGGTCGCAGGAGGCTCCTACGAGCAGTACTTC. This translates into CASSEVAGGSYEQYF.

The CDR3 loop reads CASSWDQVADEQFF. The CDR3 nucleotides read TGTGCCAGCAGCTGGGACCAGGTAGCGGATGAGCAGTTCTTC. This sequence joins TRBV5-4 and TRBJ2-1, with D perhaps matching TRBD2 (6 bases). Trimming pared 3 bases from V and 8 bases from J, leaving 15 bases between. This CDR3 spans 14 amino acids. Germline values: CDR1 SGHNT, CDR2 YYREEE (reference sequence).

This chain links TRBV5-8 with TRBJ2-1; 8 bases are shared with TRBD2. In germline, CDR1 is SGHTS, CDR2 YDEGEE. The CDR3 length is 17 residues. The V and J ends lost 7 bases and 3 bases, in that order; junction bases with no gene match: 15. CDR3 in amino acids: CASLRLSGSGIYNEQFF. DNA of the CDR3: TGTGCCAGCCTTCGTCTCAGCGGGAGCGGTATCTACAATGAGCAGTTCTTC.

The chain uses TRBV7-8 and TRBJ2-1, with D uncertain. This CDR3 has 17 amino acids. Germline V gives CDR1 SGHVS, CDR2 FQNEAQ. Trimming shortened V by 2 bases and J by 1 base, and 15 bases separated the two germline ends. CDR3 sequence reads: CASSLIGGGYSYNEQFF. CDR3 coding DNA: TGTGCCAGCAGCTTAATTGGCGGCGGCTATTCCTACAATGAGCAGTTCTTC.

V usage is TRBV19 and J usage is TRBJ1-5, with 9 positions matching TRBD1. V was clipped by 6 bases and J by 7 bases; unmatched bases: 4. Germline V gene sequence: CDR1 LNHDA, CDR2 SQIVND (reference sequence). This CDR3 spans 13 amino acids. CDR3 nucleotides: TGTGCCAGTAGGCTAACAGGGGGCCAGCCCCAGCATTTT. Amino acid sequence: CASRLTGGQPQHF. The full variable domain, its missing parts supplied by reference TRBV19 and TRBJ1-5, is DGGITQSPKYLFRKEGQNVTLSCEQNLNHDAMYWYRQDPGQGLRLIYYSQIVNDFQKGDIAEGYSVSREKKESFPLTVTSAQKNPTAFYLCASRLTGGQPQHFGDGTRLSIL.

This chain connects TRBV11-2 to TRBJ1-2; 10 nucleotides align to TRBD1. After removal of 1 base from V and 5 bases from J, the junction contained 7 bases not matched to a gene. This CDR3 contains 16 residues. Germline assignment: CDR1 SGHAT and CDR2 FQNNGV. This CDR3 reads CASSLGPGQGQYGYTF. The DNA of the CDR3 is TGTGCCAGCAGCTTAGGCCCGGGACAGGGGCAGTATGGCTACACCTTC.

The V and J genes are TRBV28 and TRBJ1-1; no clear D. The CDR3 sequence is 13 residues long. CDR1 MDHEN and CDR2 SYDVKM come from the germline V gene. Trimming removed 3 bases at V and 0 bases at J, with 5 bases between. The CDR3 protein is CASSFRLNTEAFF. The CDR3 DNA reads TGTGCCAGCAGTTTTCGGTTGAACACTGAAGCTTTCTTT.

The gene calls are TRBV7-2 and TRBJ1-2; TRBD1 aligns across 12 bases. There are 17 residues in the CDR3. CDR1 is SGHTA, CDR2 FQGNSA, per germline. With V trimmed by 4 bases and J by 5 bases, 11 bases remained unmatched. The CDR3 nucleotides are TGTGCCAGCAGCTCCTCCGGGACAGGGGGCCCTTTGTATGGCTACACCTTC. This translates into CASSSSGTGGPLYGYTF.

The V call is TRBV6-6, the J call TRBJ2-7, with D unresolved. Germline CDR1 MNHNY, CDR2 SVGAGI (reference sequence). Deletions cut 2 bases from V and 6 bases from J, with 5 bases between. The CDR3 runs 11 residues. As DNA, the CDR3 is TGTGCCAGCAGTTACGGCCCCGAGCAGTACTTC. Its translation: CASSYGPEQYF.

The CDR3 reads CATSRAGTEAFF. The DNA of the CDR3 is TGTGCCACCAGCAGAGCAGGGACTGAAGCTTTCTTT. V and J are TRBV15 and TRBJ1-1, with D maybe TRBD1 (5 bases). CDR1 and CDR2 (germline): LNHNV, YYDKDF (reference sequence). The ends were cut back, 1 base at V and 5 bases at J, with 5 bases in the middle. The CDR3 runs to 12 residues. Variable domain in full (rest from reference TRBV15 and TRBJ1-1): DAMVIQNPRYQVTQFGKPVTLSCSQTLNHNVMYWYQQKSSQAPKLLFHYYDKDFNNEADTPDNFQSRRPNTSFCFLDIRSPGLGDTAMYLCATSRAGTEAFFGQGTRLTVV.

This rearrangement joins TRBV30 to TRBJ2-1; possibly TRBD1 for D (6 bases). Per the germline V gene, CDR1 is GTSNPN and CDR2 is SVGIG (reference sequence). This CDR3 contains 16 residues. V lost 5 bases to trimming and J lost 2 bases, with 19 bases between them. CDR3: CAWATGLTQPYNEQFF. As DNA, the CDR3 is TGTGCCTGGGCGACAGGCCTAACGCAACCCTACAATGAGCAGTTCTTC.

This rearrangement joins TRBV7-9 to TRBJ2-1; 7 bases are a match to TRBD2. The CDR3 contains 16 residues. Germline V gene sequence: CDR1 SEHNR, CDR2 FQNEAQ (reference sequence). The V gene end was trimmed by 5 bases and the J gene end by 4 bases; junction bases not matched to a gene: 11. The CDR3: CASSPRDSGIYNEQFF. CDR3 in DNA: TGTGCCAGCAGCCCCCGCGACAGCGGGATATACAATGAGCAGTTCTTC. Full variable domain (missing parts from reference TRBV7-9 and TRBJ2-1): DTGVSQNPRHKITKRGQNVTFRCDPISEHNRLYWYRQTLGQGPEFLTYFQNEAQLEKSRLLSDRFSAERPKGSFSTLEIQRTEQGDSAMYLCASSPRDSGIYNEQFFGPGTRLTVL.

This chain links TRBV6-1 with TRBJ1-5; maybe TRBD1 (6 bases). Germline V CDR1 and CDR2: MNHNS, SASEGT. The CDR3 totals 15 residues. Between the trimmed V and J ends, which lost 3 bases and 2 bases, there was a span of 11 bases. The chain's CDR3 is CASSEGGHGNQPQHF. In DNA, the CDR3 is TGTGCCAGCAGTGAGGGGGGGCACGGCAATCAGCCCCAGCATTTT.

The chain recombines TRBV19 with TRBJ2-5, with D perhaps matching TRBD1 (6 bases). Germline loops: CDR1 LNHDA, CDR2 SQIVND (reference sequence). The ends were cut back, 6 bases at V and 7 bases at J, with 12 bases in the middle. The CDR3 loop spans 12 amino acids. The CDR3 protein is CASRQGGGTQYF. The CDR3 DNA is TGTGCCAGTAGACAGGGCGGAGGGACCCAGTACTTC.

J is TRBJ1-5 and V is TRBV19; D unclear. V lost 6 bases and J 1 base, leaving 16 bases between the germline ends. The V gene's germline CDR1 is LNHDA and CDR2 SQIVND (reference sequence). The CDR3 has 16 residues. This CDR3 reads CASRTPAGESNQPQHF. In nucleotides, the CDR3 is TGTGCCAGTAGAACCCCAGCCGGGGAAAGCAATCAGCCCCAGCATTTT.

V usage is TRBV7-2 and J usage is TRBJ2-5; TRBD2 matches 7 bases. The CDR3 contains 15 residues. The ends lost 2 bases at V and 7 bases at J; junction bases unmatched: 10. Germline V gives CDR1 SGHTA, CDR2 FQGNSA. The CDR3 here is CASSLNLGGGGTQYF. For the CDR3, the DNA is TGTGCCAGCAGCTTAAATCTTGGTGGGGGGGGGACCCAGTACTTC.

The chain is built from TRBV27 and TRBJ1-2, with D tentatively TRBD1 (5 bases). The CDR3 covers 13 residues. Per germline, CDR1 MNHEY and CDR2 SMNVEV (reference sequence). V lost 5 bases, J lost 5 bases, and 12 bases lay in between. The CDR3 coding sequence is TGTGCCAGCAGTCCCCTGACAGAATATGGCTACACCTTC. Translation gives CASSPLTEYGYTF.

The chain combines TRBV19 with TRBJ1-2; 7 bases line up with TRBD1. The CDR3 extends over 14 amino acids. With 6 bases clipped from V and 3 bases from J, the junction kept 7 bases outside the gene matches. Germline loops: CDR1 LNHDA, CDR2 SQIVND (reference sequence). The CDR3 region has the DNA TGTGCCAGTAGCTCTTCGGGACAGCACTATGGCTACACCTTC. It translates to CASSSSGQHYGYTF.

The V and J genes are TRBV19 and TRBJ1-1; tentative D call: TRBD1 (5 bases). Germline V gene lookup returns CDR1 LNHDA and CDR2 SQIVND (reference sequence). The CDR3 totals 15 residues. V lost 7 bases and J lost 7, with 22 bases in between. CDR3 in DNA: TGTGCCAGTACCGAGATCAGGGCCGATCGAGTTGAAGCTTTCTTT. It translates to CASTEIRADRVEAFF.

Concerning this clone: Within the sample, other DNA sequences also encode this same CDR3. The chain combines TRBV10-1 with TRBJ2-7; a weak D match, TRBD1 (5 bases). This CDR3 contains 14 residues. Per the germline V gene, CDR1 is WNHNN and CDR2 is SYGVQD (reference sequence). The V end lost 0 bases, the J end lost 1 base, and 7 bases lay between the germline ends. CDR3 DNA sequence: TGCGCCAGCAGTGAGTCGACAGCTTCCTACGAGCAGTACTTC. Translated, it gives CASSESTASYEQYF.

The V and J genes are TRBV7-2 and TRBJ2-7; 7 bases align to TRBD1. This CDR3 is 12 amino acids long. The V gene's germline CDR1 is SGHTA and CDR2 FQGNSA. The J segment lost 5 bases and the V segment lost 3 bases, leaving 1 base of the junction unmatched. The CDR3 loop is CASSLTGNEQYF. For the CDR3, the DNA is TGTGCCAGCAGCTTGACAGGGAACGAGCAGTACTTC.

The V and J genes are TRBV30 and TRBJ1-2; 9 positions match TRBD1. CDR1 and CDR2 from the germline V gene are GTSNPN and SVGIG (reference sequence). This CDR3 contains 13 residues. V was pared by 4 bases and J by 7 bases, with 7 bases of the junction left unmatched. The CDR3 loop reads CAWKQGAASGYTF. The CDR3 bases are TGTGCCTGGAAACAGGGGGCAGCGAGTGGCTACACCTTC.

The chain links TRBV6-6 to TRBJ2-1; D not certain. The CDR3 runs to 13 residues. Trimming stripped 3 bases from V and 4 bases from J, with 7 bases between. The germline V gene has CDR1 MNHNY and CDR2 SVGAGI (reference sequence). Here the CDR3 reads CASSYPLYNEQFF. Here the CDR3 DNA reads TGTGCCAGCAGTTATCCACTATACAATGAGCAGTTCTTC.